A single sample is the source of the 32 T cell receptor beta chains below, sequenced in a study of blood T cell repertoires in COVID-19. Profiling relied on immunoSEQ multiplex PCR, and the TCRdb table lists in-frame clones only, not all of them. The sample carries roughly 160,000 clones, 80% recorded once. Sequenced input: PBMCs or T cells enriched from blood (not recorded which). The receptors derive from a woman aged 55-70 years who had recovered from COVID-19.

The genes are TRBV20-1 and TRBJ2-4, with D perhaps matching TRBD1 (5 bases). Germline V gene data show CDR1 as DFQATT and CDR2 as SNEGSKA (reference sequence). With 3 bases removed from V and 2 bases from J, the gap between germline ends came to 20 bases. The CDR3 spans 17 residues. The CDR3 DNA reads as TGCAGTGCTAGTCCGAAGGGGTCACACCTAACCAAAAACATTCAGTACTTC. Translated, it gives CSASPKGSHLTKNIQYF.

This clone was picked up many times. CDR3 coding DNA: TGTGCCAGCAGCCAGCGACAGGCAAATGAGCAGTTCTTC. This codes for CASSQRQANEQFF. The gene calls are TRBV12-3 or TRBV12-4 and TRBJ2-1, with D possibly matching TRBD1 (6 bases). This CDR3 has 13 residues. V was shortened by 6 bases and J by 7 bases, with 13 bases between the two germline ends.

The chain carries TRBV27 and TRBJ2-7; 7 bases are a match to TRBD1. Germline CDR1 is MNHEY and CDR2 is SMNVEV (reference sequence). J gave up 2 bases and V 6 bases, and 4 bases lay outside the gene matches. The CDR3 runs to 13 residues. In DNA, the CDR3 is TGTGCCAGCAGACCTGACAGGGCCTACGAGCAGTACTTC. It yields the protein CASRPDRAYEQYF.

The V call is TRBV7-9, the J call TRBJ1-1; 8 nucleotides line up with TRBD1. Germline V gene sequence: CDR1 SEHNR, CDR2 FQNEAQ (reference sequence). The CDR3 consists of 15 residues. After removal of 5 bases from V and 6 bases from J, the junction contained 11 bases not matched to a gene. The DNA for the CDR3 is TGTGCCAGCAGCGCAGGCCAGGGGGCAGGTGCTGAAGCTTTCTTT. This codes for CASSAGQGAGAEAFF.

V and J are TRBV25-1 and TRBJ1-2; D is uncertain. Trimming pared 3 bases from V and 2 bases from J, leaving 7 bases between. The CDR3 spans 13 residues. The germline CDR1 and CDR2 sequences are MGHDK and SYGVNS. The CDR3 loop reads CASSDDQNYGYTF. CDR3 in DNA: TGTGCCAGCAGTGATGATCAGAACTATGGCTACACCTTC.

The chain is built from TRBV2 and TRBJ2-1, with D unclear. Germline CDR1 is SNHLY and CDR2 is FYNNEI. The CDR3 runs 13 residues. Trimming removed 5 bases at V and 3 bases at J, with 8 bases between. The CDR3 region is CASSWQDYNEQFF. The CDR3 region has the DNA TGTGCCAGCAGTTGGCAGGACTACAATGAGCAGTTCTTC. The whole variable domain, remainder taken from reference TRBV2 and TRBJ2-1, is EPEVTQTPSHQVTQMGQEVILRCVPISNHLYFYWYRQILGQKVEFLVSFYNNEISEKSEIFDDQFSVERPDGSNFTLKIRSTKLEDSAMYFCASSWQDYNEQFFGPGTRLTVL.

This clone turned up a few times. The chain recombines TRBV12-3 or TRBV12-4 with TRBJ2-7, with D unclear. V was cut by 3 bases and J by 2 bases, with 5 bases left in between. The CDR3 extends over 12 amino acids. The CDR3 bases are TGTGCCAGCAGTTTGAGAGCCTACGAGCAGTACTTC. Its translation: CASSLRAYEQYF.

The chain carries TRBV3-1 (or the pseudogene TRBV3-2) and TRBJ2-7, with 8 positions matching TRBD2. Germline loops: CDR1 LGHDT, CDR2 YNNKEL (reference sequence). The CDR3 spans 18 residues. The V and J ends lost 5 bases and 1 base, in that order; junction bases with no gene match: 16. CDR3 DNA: TGTGCCAGCAGCTCCGGCTTTCCGACTAGCGCCAATTCCTACGAGCAGTACTTC. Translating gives CASSSGFPTSANSYEQYF.

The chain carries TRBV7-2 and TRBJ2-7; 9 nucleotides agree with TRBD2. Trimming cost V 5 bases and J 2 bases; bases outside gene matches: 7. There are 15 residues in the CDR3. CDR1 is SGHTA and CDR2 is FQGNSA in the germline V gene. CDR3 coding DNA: TGTGCCAGCAGCCACACTCTAGCGGGGCCCTACGAGCAGTACTTC. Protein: CASSHTLAGPYEQYF.

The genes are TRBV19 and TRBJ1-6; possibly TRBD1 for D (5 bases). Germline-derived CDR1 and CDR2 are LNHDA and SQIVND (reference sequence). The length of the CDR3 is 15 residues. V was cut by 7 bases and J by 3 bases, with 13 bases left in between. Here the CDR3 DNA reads TGTGCCAGTAATTCCGGGGGATTCTATAATTCACCCCTCCACTTT. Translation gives CASNSGGFYNSPLHF.

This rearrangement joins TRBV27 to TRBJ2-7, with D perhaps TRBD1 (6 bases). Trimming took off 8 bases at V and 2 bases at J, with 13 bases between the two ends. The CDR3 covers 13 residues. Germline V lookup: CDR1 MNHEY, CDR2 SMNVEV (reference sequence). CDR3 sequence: CASLRSGAYEQYF. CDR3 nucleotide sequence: TGTGCCAGCCTCCGTTCAGGGGCCTACGAGCAGTACTTC.

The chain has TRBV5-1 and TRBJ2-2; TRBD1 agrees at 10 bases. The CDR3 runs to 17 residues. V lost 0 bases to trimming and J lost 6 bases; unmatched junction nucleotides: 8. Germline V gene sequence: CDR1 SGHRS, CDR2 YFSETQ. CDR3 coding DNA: TGCGCCAGCAGCTTGGTGACAGGGGGCTTTGGGGCCGGGGAGCTGTTTTTT. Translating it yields CASSLVTGGFGAGELFF.

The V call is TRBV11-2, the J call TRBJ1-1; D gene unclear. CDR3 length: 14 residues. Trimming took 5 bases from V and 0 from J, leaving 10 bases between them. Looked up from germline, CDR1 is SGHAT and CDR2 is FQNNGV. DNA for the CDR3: TGTGCCAGCAGCCTCACTTCCATGAACACTGAAGCTTTCTTT. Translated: CASSLTSMNTEAFF.

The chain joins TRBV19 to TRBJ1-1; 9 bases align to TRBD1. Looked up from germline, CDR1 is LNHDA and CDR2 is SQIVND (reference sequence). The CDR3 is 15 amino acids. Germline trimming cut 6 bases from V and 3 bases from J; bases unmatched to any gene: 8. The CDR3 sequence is CASSDRGQGYTEAFF. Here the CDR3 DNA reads TGTGCCAGTAGCGACAGAGGACAGGGGTACACTGAAGCTTTCTTT.

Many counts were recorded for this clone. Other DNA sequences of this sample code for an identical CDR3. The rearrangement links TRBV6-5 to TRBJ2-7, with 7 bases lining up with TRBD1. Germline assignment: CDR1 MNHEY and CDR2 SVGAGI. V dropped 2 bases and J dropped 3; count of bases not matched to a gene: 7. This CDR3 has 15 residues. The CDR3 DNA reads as TGTGCCAGCAGTTACAACAGGGGACCGGGCTACGAGCAGTACTTC. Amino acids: CASSYNRGPGYEQYF.

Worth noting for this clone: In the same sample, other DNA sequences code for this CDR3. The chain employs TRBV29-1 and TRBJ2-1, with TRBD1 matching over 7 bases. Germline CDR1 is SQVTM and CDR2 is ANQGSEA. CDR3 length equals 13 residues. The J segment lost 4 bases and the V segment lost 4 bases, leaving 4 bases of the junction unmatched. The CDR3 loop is CSVGRDRYNEQFF. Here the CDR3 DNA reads TGCAGCGTTGGACGGGACAGATACAATGAGCAGTTCTTC.

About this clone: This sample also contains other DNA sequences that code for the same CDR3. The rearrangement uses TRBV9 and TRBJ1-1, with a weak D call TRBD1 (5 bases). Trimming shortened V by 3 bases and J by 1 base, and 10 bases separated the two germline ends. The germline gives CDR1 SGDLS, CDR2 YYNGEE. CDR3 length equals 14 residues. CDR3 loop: CASSASQGNTEAFF. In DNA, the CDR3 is TGTGCCAGCAGCGCCTCCCAGGGGAACACTGAAGCTTTCTTT.

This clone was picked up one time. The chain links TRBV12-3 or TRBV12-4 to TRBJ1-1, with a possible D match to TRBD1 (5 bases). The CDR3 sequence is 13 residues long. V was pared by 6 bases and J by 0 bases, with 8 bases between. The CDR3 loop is CASRDNMNTEAFF. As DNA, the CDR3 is TGTGCCAGCAGGGACAACATGAACACTGAAGCTTTCTTT.

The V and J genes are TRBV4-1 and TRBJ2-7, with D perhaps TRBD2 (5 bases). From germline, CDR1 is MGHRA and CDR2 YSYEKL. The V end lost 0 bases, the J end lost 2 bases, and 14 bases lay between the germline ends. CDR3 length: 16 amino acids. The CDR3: CASSQDPLARAYEQYF. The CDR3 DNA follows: TGCGCCAGCAGCCAAGATCCCCTAGCCCGCGCCTACGAGCAGTACTTC.

CDR3 DNA: TGTGCCAGCAGCCTTCCCCAGGGTCAAGAGACCCAGTACTTC. Amino acids: CASSLPQGQETQYF. This rearrangement joins TRBV14 to TRBJ2-5; weak D call: TRBD1 (5 bases). CDR1 and CDR2 from the germline V gene are SGHDN and FVKESK. This CDR3 region has 14 residues. Trimming stripped 4 bases from V and 2 bases from J, with 11 bases between.

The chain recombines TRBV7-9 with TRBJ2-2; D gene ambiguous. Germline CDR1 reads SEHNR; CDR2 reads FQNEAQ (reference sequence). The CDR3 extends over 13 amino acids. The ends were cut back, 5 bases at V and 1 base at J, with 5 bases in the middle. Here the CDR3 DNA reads TGTGCCAGCAGCCCCAGGAACACCGGGGAGCTGTTTTTT. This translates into CASSPRNTGELFF.

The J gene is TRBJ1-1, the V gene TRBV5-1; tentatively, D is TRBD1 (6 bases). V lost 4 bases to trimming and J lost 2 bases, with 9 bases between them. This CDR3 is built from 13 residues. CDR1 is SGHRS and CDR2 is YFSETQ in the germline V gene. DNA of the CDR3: TGCGCCAGCAGCGCACAGGGAAACACTGAAGCTTTCTTT. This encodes CASSAQGNTEAFF.

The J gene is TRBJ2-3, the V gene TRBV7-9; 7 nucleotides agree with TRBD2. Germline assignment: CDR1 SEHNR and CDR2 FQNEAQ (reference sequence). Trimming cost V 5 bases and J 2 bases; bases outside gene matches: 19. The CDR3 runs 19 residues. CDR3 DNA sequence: TGTGCCAGCAGCCCCAGAAGCCCAGCTCTAGCGGAGTACACAGATACGCAGTATTTT. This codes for CASSPRSPALAEYTDTQYF.

CDR3 region: CASSEQKAGNTEAFF. The CDR3, as DNA: TGTGCCAGCAGTGAACAGAAGGCGGGGAACACTGAAGCTTTCTTT. This chain connects TRBV6-1 to TRBJ1-1; no firm D call. The CDR3 sequence is 15 residues long. Germline-derived CDR1 and CDR2 are MNHNS and SASEGT. Trimming took 2 bases from V and 1 from J, leaving 11 bases between them.

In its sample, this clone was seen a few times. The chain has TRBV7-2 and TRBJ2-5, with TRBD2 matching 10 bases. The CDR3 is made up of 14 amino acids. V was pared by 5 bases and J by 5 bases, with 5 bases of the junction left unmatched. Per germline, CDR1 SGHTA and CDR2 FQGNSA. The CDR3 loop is CASSPKGLAETQYF. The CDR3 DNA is TGTGCCAGCAGCCCAAAGGGACTAGCGGAGACCCAGTACTTC. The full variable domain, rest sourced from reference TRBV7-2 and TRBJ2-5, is GAGVSQSPSNKVTEKGKDVELRCDPISGHTALYWYRQSLGQGLEFLIYFQGNSAPDKSGLPSDRFSAERTGGSVSTLTIQRTQQEDSAVYLCASSPKGLAETQYFGPGTRLLVL.

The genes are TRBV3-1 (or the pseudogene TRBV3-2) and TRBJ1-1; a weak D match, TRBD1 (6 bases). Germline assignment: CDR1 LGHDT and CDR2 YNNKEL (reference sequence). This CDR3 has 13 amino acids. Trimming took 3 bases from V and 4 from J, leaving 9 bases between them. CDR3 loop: CASSQRGGTEAFF. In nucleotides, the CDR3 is TGTGCCAGCAGCCAGAGAGGGGGCACTGAAGCTTTCTTT.

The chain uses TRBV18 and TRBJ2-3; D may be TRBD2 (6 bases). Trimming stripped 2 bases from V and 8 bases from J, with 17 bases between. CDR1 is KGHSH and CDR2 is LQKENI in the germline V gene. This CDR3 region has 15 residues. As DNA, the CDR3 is TGTGCCAGCTCACCATTGGGGGGTAGCGAAGGTACGCAGTATTTT. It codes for CASSPLGGSEGTQYF.

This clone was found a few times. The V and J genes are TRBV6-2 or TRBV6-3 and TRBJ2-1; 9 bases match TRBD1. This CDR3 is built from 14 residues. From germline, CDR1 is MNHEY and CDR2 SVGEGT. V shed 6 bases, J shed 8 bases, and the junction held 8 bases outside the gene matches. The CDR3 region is CASSLGQGGYEQFF. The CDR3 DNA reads TGTGCCAGCAGCCTGGGACAGGGCGGTTATGAGCAGTTCTTC.

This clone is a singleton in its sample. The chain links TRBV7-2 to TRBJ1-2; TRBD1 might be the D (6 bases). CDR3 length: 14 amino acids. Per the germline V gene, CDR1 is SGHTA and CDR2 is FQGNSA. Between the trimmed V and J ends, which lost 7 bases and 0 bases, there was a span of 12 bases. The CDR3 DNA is TGTGCCAGCATGCAGGGGCAATCTAACTATGGCTACACCTTC. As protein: CASMQGQSNYGYTF.

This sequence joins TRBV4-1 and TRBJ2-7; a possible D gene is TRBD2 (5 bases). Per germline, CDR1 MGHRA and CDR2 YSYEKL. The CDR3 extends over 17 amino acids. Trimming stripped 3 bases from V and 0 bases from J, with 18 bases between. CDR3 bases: TGCGCCAGCAGCCACCTTTGGGTGGAGGAAAGCTCCTACGAGCAGTACTTC. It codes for CASSHLWVEESSYEQYF.

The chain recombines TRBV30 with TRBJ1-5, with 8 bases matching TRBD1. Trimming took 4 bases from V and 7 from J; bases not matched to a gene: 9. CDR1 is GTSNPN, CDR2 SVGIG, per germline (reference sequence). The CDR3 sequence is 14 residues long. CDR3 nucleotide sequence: TGTGCCTGGAATCTGGGACAGGCCTACCAGCCCCAGCATTTT. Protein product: CAWNLGQAYQPQHF.

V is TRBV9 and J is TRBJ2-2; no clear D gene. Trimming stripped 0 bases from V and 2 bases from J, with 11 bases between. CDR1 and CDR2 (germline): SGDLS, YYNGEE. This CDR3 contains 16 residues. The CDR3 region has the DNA TGTGCCAGCAGCGTAGTGGCCAACCTCAACACCGGGGAGCTGTTTTTT. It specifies CASSVVANLNTGELFF.